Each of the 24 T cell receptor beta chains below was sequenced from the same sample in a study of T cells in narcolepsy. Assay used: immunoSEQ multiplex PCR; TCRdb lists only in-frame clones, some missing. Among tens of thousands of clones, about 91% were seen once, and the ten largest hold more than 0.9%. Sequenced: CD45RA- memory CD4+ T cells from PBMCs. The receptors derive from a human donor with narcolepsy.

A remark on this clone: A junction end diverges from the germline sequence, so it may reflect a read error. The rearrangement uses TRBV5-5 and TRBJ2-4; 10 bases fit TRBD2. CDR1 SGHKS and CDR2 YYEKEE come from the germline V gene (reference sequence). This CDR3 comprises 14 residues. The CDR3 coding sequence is TGTGCCAGCAGCTTGAGGCTAGCGGGAGCACAAGGGGACTTC. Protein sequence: CASSLRLAGAQGDF.

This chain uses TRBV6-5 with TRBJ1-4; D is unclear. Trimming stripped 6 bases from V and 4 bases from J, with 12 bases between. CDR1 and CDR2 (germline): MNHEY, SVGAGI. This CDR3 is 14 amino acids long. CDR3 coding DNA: TGTGCCAGCAGGAGGGCTCTGAGTAATGAAAAACTGTTTTTT. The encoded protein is CASRRALSNEKLFF.

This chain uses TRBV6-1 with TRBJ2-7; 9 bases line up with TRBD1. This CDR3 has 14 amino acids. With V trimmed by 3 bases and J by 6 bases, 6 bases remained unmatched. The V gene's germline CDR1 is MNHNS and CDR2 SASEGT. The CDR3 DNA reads TGTGCCAGCAGTGACCGGGACAGGGAGGGCGAGCAGTACTTC. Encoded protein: CASSDRDREGEQYF.

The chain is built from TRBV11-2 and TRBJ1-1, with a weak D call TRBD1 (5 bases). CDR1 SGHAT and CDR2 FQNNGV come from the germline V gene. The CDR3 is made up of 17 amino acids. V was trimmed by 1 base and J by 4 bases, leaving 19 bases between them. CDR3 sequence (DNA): TGTGCCAGCAGCTTAGGCGAGGACGGCAGGGCGGGCACTGAAGCTTTCTTT. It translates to CASSLGEDGRAGTEAFF.

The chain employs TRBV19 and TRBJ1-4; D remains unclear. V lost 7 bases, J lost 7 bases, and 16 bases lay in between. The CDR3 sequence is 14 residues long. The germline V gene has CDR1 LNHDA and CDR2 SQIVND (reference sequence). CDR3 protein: CASTERRPGEKLFF. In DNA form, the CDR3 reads TGTGCCAGTACGGAACGGCGCCCTGGTGAAAAACTGTTTTTT.

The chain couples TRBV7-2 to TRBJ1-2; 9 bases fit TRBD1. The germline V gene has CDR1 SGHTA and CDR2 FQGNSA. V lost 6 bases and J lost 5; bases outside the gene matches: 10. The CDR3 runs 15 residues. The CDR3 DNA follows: TGTGCCAGCAGTTCCAACCGGGACAGGGCGTATGGCTACACCTTC. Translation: CASSSNRDRAYGYTF.

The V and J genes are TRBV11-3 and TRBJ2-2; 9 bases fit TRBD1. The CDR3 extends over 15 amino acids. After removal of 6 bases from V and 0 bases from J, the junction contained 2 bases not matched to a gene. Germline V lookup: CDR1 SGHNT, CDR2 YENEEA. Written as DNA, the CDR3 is TGTGCCAGCAGAGGGACAGGGACGAACACCGGGGAGCTGTTTTTT. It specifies CASRGTGTNTGELFF. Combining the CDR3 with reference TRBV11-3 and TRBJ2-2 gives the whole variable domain EAGVVQSPRYKIIEKKQPVAFWCNPISGHNTLYWYLQNLGQGPELLIRYENEEAVDDSQLPKDRFSAERLKGVDSTLKIQPAELGDSAVYLCASRGTGTNTGELFFGEGSRLTVL.

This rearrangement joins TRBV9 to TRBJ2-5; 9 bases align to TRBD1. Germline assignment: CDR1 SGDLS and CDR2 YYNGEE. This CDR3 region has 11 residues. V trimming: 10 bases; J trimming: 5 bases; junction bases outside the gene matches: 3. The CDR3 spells CAYDRGETQYF. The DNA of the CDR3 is TGTGCCTACGACAGGGGGGAGACCCAGTACTTC.

CDR3 loop: CASSRGDSYGYTF. In nucleotides, the CDR3 is TGTGCCAGCAGTAGGGGGGACAGCTATGGCTACACCTTC. V gene TRBV27 combines with J gene TRBJ1-2; 7 nucleotides line up with TRBD1. Losses at the gene ends were 5 bases for V and 4 bases for J; bases not matched to a gene: 4. The CDR3 runs 13 residues. CDR1 is MNHEY and CDR2 is SMNVEV in the germline V gene (reference sequence).

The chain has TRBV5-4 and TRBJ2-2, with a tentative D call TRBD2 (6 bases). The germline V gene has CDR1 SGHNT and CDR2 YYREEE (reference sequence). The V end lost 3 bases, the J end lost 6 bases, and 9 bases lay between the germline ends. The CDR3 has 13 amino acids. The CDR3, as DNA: TGTGCCAGCAGCTCGCCGGGGGCCGGGGAGCTGTTTTTT. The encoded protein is CASSSPGAGELFF.

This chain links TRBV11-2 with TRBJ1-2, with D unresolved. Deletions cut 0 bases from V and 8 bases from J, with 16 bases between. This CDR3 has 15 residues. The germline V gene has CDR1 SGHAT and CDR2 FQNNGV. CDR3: CASSLEGSSLGGYTF. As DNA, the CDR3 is TGTGCCAGCAGCTTAGAGGGGTCCTCTCTGGGCGGCTACACCTTC.

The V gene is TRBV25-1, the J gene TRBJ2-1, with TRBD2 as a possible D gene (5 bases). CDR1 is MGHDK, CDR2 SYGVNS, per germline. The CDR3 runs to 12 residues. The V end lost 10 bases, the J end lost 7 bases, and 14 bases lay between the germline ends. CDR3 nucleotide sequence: TGTGCCACCCAACTAGATTTGAATGAGCAGTTCTTC. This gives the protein CATQLDLNEQFF. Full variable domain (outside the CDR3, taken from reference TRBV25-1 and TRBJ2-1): EADIYQTPRYLVIGTGKKITLECSQTMGHDKMYWYQQDPGMELHLIHYSYGVNSTEKGDLSSESTVSRIRTEHFPLTLESARPSHTSQYLCATQLDLNEQFFGPGTRLTVL.

The DNA of the CDR3 is TGTGCCAGCAGCTTGACCCAGGGACTCTATGGCTACACCTTC. Translating it yields CASSLTQGLYGYTF. V usage is TRBV5-5 and J usage is TRBJ1-2; possible D gene TRBD1, 5 bases. The CDR3 contains 14 residues. The germline gives CDR1 SGHKS, CDR2 YYEKEE (reference sequence). V was cut by 1 base and J by 4 bases, with 11 bases left in between.

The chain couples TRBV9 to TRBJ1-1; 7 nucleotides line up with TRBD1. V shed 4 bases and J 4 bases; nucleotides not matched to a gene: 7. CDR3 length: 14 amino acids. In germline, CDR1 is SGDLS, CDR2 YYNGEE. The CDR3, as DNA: TGTGCCAGCAGCAAGACAGGGAGTGGCACTGAAGCTTTCTTT. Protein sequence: CASSKTGSGTEAFF.

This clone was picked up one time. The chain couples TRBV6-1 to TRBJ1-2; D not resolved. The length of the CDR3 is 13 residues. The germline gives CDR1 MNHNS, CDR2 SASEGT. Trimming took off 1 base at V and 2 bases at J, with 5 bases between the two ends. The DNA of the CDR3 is TGTGCCAGCAGTGAAGTCTGGAACTATGGCTACACCTTC. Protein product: CASSEVWNYGYTF.

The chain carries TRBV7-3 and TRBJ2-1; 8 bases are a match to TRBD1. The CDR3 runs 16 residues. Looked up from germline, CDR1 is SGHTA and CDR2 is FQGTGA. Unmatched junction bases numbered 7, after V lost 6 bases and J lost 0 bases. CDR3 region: CASSSTGVGSYNEQFF. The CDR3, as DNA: TGTGCCAGCAGTTCGACAGGGGTGGGCTCCTACAATGAGCAGTTCTTC.

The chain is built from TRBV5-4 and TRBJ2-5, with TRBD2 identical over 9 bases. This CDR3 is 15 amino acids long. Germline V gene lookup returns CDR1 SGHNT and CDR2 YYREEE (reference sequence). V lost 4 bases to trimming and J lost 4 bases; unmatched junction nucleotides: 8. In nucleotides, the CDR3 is TGTGCCAGCAGCGCAGGACTAGCGAAAGGAGAGACCCAGTACTTC. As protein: CASSAGLAKGETQYF.

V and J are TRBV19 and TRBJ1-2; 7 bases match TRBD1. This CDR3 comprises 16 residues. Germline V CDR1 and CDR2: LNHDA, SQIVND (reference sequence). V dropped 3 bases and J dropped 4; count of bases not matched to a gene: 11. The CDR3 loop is CASSMGDRDPIYGYTF. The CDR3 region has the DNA TGTGCCAGTAGTATGGGAGACAGGGACCCTATCTATGGCTACACCTTC.

The CDR3 DNA reads TGTGCCACCAGCAAGTACACAGATACGCAGTATTTT. This codes for CATSKYTDTQYF. The chain employs TRBV15 and TRBJ2-3; D unclear. The germline gives CDR1 LNHNV, CDR2 YYDKDF (reference sequence). V lost 4 bases, J lost 2 bases, and 4 bases lay in between. The CDR3 covers 12 residues.

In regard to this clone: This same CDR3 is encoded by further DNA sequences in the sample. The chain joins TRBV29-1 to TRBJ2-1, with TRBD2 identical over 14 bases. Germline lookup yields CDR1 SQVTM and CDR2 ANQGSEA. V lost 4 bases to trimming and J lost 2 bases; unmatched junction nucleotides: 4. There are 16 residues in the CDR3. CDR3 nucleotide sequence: TGCAGCGTTGGGGGGGGACTAGCGGGGGCCTACAATGAGCAGTTCTTC. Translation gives CSVGGGLAGAYNEQFF.

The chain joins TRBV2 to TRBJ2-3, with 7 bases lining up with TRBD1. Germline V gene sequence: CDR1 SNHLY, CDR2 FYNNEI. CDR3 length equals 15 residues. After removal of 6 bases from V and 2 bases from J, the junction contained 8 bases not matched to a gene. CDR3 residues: CASSQRQGATDTQYF. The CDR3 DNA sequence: TGTGCCAGCAGCCAAAGACAGGGAGCCACAGATACGCAGTATTTT.

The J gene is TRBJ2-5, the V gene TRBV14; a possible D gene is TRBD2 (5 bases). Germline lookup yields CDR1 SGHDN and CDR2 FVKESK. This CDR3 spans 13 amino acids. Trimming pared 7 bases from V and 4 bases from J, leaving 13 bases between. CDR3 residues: CASNWRIGETQYF. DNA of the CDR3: TGTGCCAGCAATTGGAGGATCGGAGAGACCCAGTACTTC. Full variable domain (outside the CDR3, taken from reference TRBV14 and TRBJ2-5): EAGVTQFPSHSVIEKGQTVTLRCDPISGHDNLYWYRRVMGKEIKFLLHFVKESKQDESGMPNNRFLAERTGGTYSTLKVQPAELEDSGVYFCASNWRIGETQYFGPGTRLLVL.

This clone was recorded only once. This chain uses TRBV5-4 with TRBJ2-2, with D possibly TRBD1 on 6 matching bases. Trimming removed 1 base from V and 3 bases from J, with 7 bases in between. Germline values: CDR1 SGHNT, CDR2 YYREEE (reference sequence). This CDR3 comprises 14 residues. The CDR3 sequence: CASSLQGYTGELFF. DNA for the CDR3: TGTGCCAGCAGCTTGCAGGGGTACACCGGGGAGCTGTTTTTT. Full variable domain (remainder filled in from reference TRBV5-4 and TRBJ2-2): ETGVTQSPTHLIKTRGQQVTLRCSSQSGHNTVSWYQQALGQGPQFIFQYYREEENGRGNFPPRFSGLQFPNYSSELNVNALELDDSALYLCASSLQGYTGELFFGEGSRLTVL.

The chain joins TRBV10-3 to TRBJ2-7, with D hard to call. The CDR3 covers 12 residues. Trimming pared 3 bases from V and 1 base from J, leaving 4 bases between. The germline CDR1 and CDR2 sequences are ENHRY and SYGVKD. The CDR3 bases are TGTGCCATCAGTGACACTTCCTACGAGCAGTACTTC. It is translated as CAISDTSYEQYF.